The table lists the clone carrying this T cell receptor (beta chain) with a few counts. As yet, its antigen is unknown. CDR1 and CDR2 (germline): SGHRS, YFSETQ. The CDR3 covers 13 residues. V was clipped by 4 bases and J by 1 base, with 8 bases between them. Since all of the isolated RNA was reverse transcribed, expressed TCRB transcripts were what got sequenced. The data were produced by immunoSEQ multiplex PCR, yet TCRdb's version contains in-frame clones alone and is incomplete. This sample carries around 710,000 clones, 9.5% to 15% of them seen once, and the ten largest clones take more than 0.09%. This sample stems from a study of beta chain features in type 1 diabetes. Study-level points and caveats: Sequencing from cDNA could over-represent high-TCR-expressing cells. All four CD4+ subsets from Type 1 diabetes patients carried moderately but significantly shorter TCRB CDR3s.

The rearrangement links TRBV5-1 to TRBJ1-2; D is undetermined. The material sequenced was naive CD4+ T cells from blood. The sequence was collected from a man aged 30 to 45 with type 1 diabetes. CDR3 nucleotides: TGCGCCAGCAGCAACAGCCATAACTATGGCTACACCTTC. It encodes CASSNSHNYGYTF. Filled out from reference TRBV5-1 and TRBJ1-2, the complete variable domain reads KAGVTQTPRYLIKTRGQQVTLSCSPISGHRSVSWYQQTPGQGLQFLFEYFSETQRNKGNFPGRFSGRQFSNSRSEMNVSTLELGDSALYLCASSNSHNYGYTFGSGTRLTVV.